What follows are 14 T cell receptor beta chains derived from one specimen sequenced in a study of T cells after yellow fever vaccination (dated by TCRdb to the late 2010s). Libraries were built with 5' RACE. These reads were obtained on an Illumina HiSeq 2500. TCRdb's own reprocessing of the public reads used fastp at Q25 and MiXCR and kept productive beta chains. Each CDR3 protein gets just one entry, which takes the most common genes and DNA from the rows behind it. Present in this sample are about 510,000 distinct CDR3 sequences, less than 25% of which were seen just once. Of the sample, about 15% falls within the top ten clones. Interpreted using the paper, the treatment or condition label stands for: live attenuated yellow fever vaccine strain. Here the sequenced sample was PBMCs, taken approximately 22 days after the first yellow fever vaccination. These TCRs come from a man younger than 35 who received the YFV17D yellow fever vaccine.

This clonotype was seen repeatedly, ten times or more. This chain uses TRBV12-3 or TRBV12-4 with TRBJ2-5, with a possible D match to TRBD1 (7 bases). The germline V and J ends were trimmed by 6 bases and 5 bases, with 19 bases remaining between them. CDR3 size: 15 residues. This CDR3 reads CASSKYRPGGETQYF. The CDR3 DNA is TGTGCCAGCAGCAAATACCGGCCAGGGGGGGAGACCCAGTACTTC.

The CDR3 DNA reads TGTGCCAGCAGTCTAACACAACCCTATAATTCACCCCTCCACTTT. It yields the protein CASSLTQPYNSPLHF. The chain recombines TRBV6-1 with TRBJ1-6, with D hard to call. Trimming took 5 bases from V and 2 from J, leaving 10 bases between them. Germline values: CDR1 MNHNS, CDR2 SASEGT. There are 15 residues in the CDR3.

The chain combines TRBV2 with TRBJ2-3; D is unclear. In germline, CDR1 is SNHLY, CDR2 FYNNEI. Between the trimmed V and J ends, which lost 10 bases and 2 bases, there was a span of 19 bases. The CDR3 has 15 residues. This chain's CDR3 is CAIQDGQFLTDTQYF. The CDR3 DNA is TGTGCCATACAAGACGGGCAGTTTCTCACAGATACGCAGTATTTT.

This clonotype showed up just a few times. This rearrangement joins TRBV18 to TRBJ1-2; D gene uncertain. Germline V gene sequence: CDR1 KGHSH, CDR2 LQKENI. V shed 3 bases and J shed 8 bases, with 16 bases lying between them. The CDR3 loop spans 14 amino acids. The CDR3 sequence: CASSPPELRKGYTF. The CDR3 DNA follows: TGTGCCAGCTCACCTCCCGAACTCCGGAAAGGCTACACCTTC.

This chain joins TRBV6-2 or TRBV6-3 and TRBJ2-3; maybe TRBD2 (6 bases). Germline V gene data show CDR1 as MNHEY and CDR2 as SVGEGT. The CDR3 loop spans 16 amino acids. V was shortened by 0 bases and J by 3 bases, with 13 bases between the two germline ends. CDR3 bases: TGTGCCAGCAGTTACTCGAGCCGGGGGTGGACAGATACGCAGTATTTT. Translation gives CASSYSSRGWTDTQYF.

V usage is TRBV7-2 and J usage is TRBJ1-3; 7 bases match TRBD1. V gave up 2 bases and J gave up 4 bases; unmatched junction bases: 5. Germline values: CDR1 SGHTA, CDR2 FQGNSA. The CDR3 extends over 15 amino acids. The CDR3 is CASSLNTGVGNTIYF. CDR3 sequence (DNA): TGTGCCAGCAGCTTAAACACAGGGGTAGGAAACACCATATATTTT.

CDR3 loop: CASSPDRGRGSNQPQHF. The CDR3 nucleotides read TGTGCCAGCAGCCCCGACAGGGGGCGAGGTAGCAATCAGCCCCAGCATTTT. The chain couples TRBV5-8 to TRBJ1-5; 10 bases align to TRBD1. Germline CDR1 reads SGHTS; CDR2 reads YDEGEE. CDR3 length: 17 amino acids. The V segment lost 4 bases and the J segment 0 bases; nucleotides outside the gene matches: 7.

In this sample, this clonotype turned up a few times. The CDR3 region has the DNA TGTGCCAGCAGCCGGACAGGGAACTACGAGCAGTACGTC. This encodes CASSRTGNYEQYV. The chain joins TRBV7-9 to TRBJ2-7, with 8 bases lining up with TRBD1. V lost 5 bases, J lost 3 bases, and 3 bases stayed unmatched. Germline values: CDR1 SEHNR, CDR2 FQNEAQ (reference sequence). The CDR3 totals 13 residues.

This clonotype was found a few times. V gene TRBV7-6 combines with J gene TRBJ2-1; 8 nucleotides match TRBD2. Germline V gene lookup returns CDR1 SGHVS and CDR2 FNYEAQ. The CDR3 is made up of 15 amino acids. J was trimmed by 6 bases and V by 8 bases; bases with no gene match: 12. The CDR3 DNA reads as TGTGCCAGCGGACGTACGGCGGGGGGCCTCAATGAGCAGTTCTTC. Protein: CASGRTAGGLNEQFF. The whole variable domain, remainder taken from reference TRBV7-6 and TRBJ2-1, is GAGVSQSPRYKVTKRGQDVALRCDPISGHVSLYWYRQALGQGPEFLTYFNYEAQQDKSGLPNDRFSAERPEGSISTLTIQRTEQRDSAMYRCASGRTAGGLNEQFFGPGTRLTVL.

This rearrangement joins TRBV14 to TRBJ2-1; D ambiguous. V lost 5 bases to trimming and J lost 9 bases, with 11 bases between them. CDR3 length: 12 residues. CDR1 and CDR2 from the germline V gene are SGHDN and FVKESK. CDR3 bases: TGTGCCAGCAGCGGTGACGGAAGTGAGCAGTTCTTC. Protein: CASSGDGSEQFF.

V gene TRBV3-1 combines with J gene TRBJ2-2; 10 bases agree with TRBD1. Germline lookup yields CDR1 LGHDT and CDR2 YNNKEL (reference sequence). CDR3 size: 16 residues. Unmatched junction bases numbered 4, after V lost 5 bases and J lost 1 base. The DNA for the CDR3 is TGTGCCAGCAGCGGACGGACAGGGGGGAACACCGGGGAGCTGTTTTTT. It codes for CASSGRTGGNTGELFF.

Many counts were recorded for this clonotype. This chain joins TRBV3-1 and TRBJ2-3; D is ambiguous. Germline CDR1 reads LGHDT; CDR2 reads YNNKEL (reference sequence). The V and J ends lost 3 bases and 1 base respectively, with 2 bases between them. CDR3 length equals 12 residues. Here the CDR3 DNA reads TGTGCCAGCAGCCAGGGCACAGATACGCAGTATTTT. This sequence encodes CASSQGTDTQYF.

The chain uses TRBV5-4 and TRBJ2-5; possible D gene TRBD1, 6 bases. CDR3 size: 14 residues. Germline V gene sequence: CDR1 SGHNT, CDR2 YYREEE (reference sequence). V was shortened by 4 bases and J by 0 bases, with 10 bases between the two germline ends. The CDR3 loop is CASSQQGDQETQYF. CDR3 coding DNA: TGTGCCAGCAGCCAACAGGGCGACCAAGAGACCCAGTACTTC.

This clonotype has a count of ten or more. J is TRBJ1-5 and V is TRBV6-2 or TRBV6-3; TRBD1 matches at 7 bases. V lost 8 bases and J lost 6; bases outside the gene matches: 4. The CDR3 is made up of 12 amino acids. CDR1 is MNHEY, CDR2 SVGEGT, per germline. The CDR3 nucleotides read TGTGCCAGCCGTCACAGGGGTCAGCCCCAGCATTTT. Translating it yields CASRHRGQPQHF.